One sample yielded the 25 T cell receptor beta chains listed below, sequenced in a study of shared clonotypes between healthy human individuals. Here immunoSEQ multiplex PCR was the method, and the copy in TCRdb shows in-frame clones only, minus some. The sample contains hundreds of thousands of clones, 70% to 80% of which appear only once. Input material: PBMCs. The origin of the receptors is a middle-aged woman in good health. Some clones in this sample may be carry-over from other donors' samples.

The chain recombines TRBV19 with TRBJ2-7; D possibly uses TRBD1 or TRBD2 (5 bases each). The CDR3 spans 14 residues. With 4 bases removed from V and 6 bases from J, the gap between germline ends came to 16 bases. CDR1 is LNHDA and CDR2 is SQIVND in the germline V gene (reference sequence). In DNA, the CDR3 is TGTGCCAGTAGTACGAGGGGCATCCTTTCCGAGCAGTACTTC. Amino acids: CASSTRGILSEQYF. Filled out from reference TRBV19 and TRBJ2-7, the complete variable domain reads DGGITQSPKYLFRKEGQNVTLSCEQNLNHDAMYWYRQDPGQGLRLIYYSQIVNDFQKGDIAEGYSVSREKKESFPLTVTSAQKNPTAFYLCASSTRGILSEQYFGPGTRLTVT.

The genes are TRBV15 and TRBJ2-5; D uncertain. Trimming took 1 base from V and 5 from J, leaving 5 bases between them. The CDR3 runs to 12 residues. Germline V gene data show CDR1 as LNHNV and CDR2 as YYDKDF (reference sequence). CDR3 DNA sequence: TGTGCCACCAGCAGAGTTGGGGAGACCCAGTACTTC. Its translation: CATSRVGETQYF.

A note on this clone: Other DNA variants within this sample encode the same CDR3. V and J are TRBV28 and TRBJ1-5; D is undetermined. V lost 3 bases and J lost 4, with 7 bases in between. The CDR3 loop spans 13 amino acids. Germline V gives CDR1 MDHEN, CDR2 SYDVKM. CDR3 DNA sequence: TGTGCCAGCAGTTTCCCTGGGAATCAGCCCCAGCATTTT. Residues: CASSFPGNQPQHF.

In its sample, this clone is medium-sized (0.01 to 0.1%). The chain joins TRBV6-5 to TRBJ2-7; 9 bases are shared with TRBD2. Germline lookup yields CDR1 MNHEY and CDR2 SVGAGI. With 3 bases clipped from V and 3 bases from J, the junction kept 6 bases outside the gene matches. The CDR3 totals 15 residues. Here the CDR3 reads CASSYSPSGNYEQYF. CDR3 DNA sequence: TGTGCCAGCAGTTATTCGCCTAGCGGGAACTACGAGCAGTACTTC.

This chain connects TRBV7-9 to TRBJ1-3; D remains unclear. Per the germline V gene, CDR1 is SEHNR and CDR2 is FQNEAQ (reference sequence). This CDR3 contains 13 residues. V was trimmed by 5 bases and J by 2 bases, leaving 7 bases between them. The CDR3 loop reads CASSPGPGNTIYF. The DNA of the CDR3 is TGTGCCAGCAGCCCAGGACCTGGAAACACCATATATTTT.

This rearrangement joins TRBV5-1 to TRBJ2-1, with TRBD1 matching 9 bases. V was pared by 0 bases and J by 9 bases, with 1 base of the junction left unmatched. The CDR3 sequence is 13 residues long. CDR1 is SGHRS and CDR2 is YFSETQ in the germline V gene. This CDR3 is CASSLGQGGEQFF. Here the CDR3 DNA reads TGCGCCAGCAGCTTGGGACAGGGGGGTGAGCAGTTCTTC. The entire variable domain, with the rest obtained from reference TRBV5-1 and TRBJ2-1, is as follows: KAGVTQTPRYLIKTRGQQVTLSCSPISGHRSVSWYQQTPGQGLQFLFEYFSETQRNKGNFPGRFSGRQFSNSRSEMNVSTLELGDSALYLCASSLGQGGEQFFGPGTRLTVL.

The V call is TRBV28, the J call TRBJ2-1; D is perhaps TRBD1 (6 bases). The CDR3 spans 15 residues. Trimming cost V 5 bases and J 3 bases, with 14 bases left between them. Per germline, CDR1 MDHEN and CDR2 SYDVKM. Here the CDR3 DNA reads TGTGCCAGCAGTCCGTACCGGGACAACTACAATGAGCAGTTCTTC. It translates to CASSPYRDNYNEQFF.

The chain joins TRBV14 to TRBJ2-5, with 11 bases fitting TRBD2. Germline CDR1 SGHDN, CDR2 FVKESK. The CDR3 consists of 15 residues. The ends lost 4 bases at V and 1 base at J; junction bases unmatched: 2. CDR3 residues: CASSRLAGIQETQYF. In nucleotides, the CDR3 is TGTGCCAGCAGCCGACTAGCGGGGATCCAAGAGACCCAGTACTTC.

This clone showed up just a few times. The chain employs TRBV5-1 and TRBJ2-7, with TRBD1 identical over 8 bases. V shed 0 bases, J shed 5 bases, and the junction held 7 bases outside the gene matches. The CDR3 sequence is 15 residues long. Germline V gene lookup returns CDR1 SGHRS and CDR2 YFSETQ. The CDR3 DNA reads TGCGCCAGCAGCTTGGCCTCCAGGGGGCCCCACGAGCAGTACTTC. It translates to CASSLASRGPHEQYF.

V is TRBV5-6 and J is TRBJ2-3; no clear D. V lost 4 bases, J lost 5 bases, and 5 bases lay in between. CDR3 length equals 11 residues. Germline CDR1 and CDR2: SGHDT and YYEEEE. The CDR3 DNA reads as TGTGCCAGCAGCGGACGAGATACGCAGTATTTT. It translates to CASSGRDTQYF.

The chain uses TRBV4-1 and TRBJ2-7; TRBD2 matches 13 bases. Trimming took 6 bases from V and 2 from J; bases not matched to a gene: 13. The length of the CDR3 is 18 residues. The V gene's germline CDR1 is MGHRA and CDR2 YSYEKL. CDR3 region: CASSRTGGTSGNPYEQYF. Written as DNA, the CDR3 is TGCGCCAGCAGTCGCACAGGGGGGACTAGCGGGAACCCCTACGAGCAGTACTTC.

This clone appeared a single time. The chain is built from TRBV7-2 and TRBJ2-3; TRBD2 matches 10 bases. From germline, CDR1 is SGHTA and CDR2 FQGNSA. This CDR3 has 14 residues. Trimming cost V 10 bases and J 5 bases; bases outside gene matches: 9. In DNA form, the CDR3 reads TGTGCCACCCAACCGGCTAGCGGGAGAGATACGCAGTATTTT. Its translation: CATQPASGRDTQYF.

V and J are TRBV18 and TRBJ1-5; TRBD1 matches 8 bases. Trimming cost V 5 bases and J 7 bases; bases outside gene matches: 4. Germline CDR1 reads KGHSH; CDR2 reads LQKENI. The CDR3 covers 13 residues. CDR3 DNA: TGTGCCAGCTCAATGGACAGGGAGCAGCCCCAGCATTTT. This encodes CASSMDREQPQHF.

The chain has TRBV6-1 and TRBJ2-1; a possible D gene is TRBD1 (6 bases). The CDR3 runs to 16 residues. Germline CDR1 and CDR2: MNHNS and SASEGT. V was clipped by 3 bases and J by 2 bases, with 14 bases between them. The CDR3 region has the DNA TGTGCCAGCAGTGAGAGAGGGGGTTGGACCTACAATGAGCAGTTCTTC. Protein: CASSERGGWTYNEQFF.

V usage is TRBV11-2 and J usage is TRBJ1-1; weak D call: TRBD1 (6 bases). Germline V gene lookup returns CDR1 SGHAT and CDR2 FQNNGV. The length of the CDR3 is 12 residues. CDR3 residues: CASDRPNTEAFF. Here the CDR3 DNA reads TGTGCGTCGGACAGACCGAACACTGAAGCTTTCTTT.

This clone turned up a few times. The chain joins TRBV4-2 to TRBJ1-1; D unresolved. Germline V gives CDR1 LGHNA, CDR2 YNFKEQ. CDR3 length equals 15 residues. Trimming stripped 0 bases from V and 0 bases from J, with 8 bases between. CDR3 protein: CASSQEEQLNTEAFF. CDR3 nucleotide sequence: TGTGCCAGCAGCCAAGAGGAACAGTTGAACACTGAAGCTTTCTTT.

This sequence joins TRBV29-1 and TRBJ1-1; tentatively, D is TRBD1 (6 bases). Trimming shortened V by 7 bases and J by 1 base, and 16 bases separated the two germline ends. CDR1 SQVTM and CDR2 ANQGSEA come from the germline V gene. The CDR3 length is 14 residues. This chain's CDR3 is CSGAGGSGNTEAFF. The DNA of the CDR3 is TGCAGCGGTGCCGGGGGCTCGGGGAACACTGAAGCTTTCTTT.

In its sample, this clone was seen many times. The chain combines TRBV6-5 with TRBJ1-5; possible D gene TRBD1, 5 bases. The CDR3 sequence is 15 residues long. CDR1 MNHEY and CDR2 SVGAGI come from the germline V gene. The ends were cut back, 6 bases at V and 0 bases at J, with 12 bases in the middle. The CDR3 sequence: CASRTDSTSNQPQHF. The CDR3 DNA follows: TGTGCCAGCAGGACCGACAGTACTAGCAATCAGCCCCAGCATTTT.

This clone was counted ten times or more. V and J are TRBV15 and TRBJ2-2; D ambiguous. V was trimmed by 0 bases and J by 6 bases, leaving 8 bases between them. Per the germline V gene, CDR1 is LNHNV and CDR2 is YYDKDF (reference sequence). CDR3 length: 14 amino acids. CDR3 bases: TGTGCCACCAGCAGAGATGTAGTGGCCGGGGAGCTGTTTTTT. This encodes CATSRDVVAGELFF.

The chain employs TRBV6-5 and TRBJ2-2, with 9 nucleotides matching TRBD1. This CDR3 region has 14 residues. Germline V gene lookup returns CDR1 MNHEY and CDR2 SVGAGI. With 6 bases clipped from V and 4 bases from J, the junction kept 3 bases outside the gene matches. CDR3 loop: CASSPTGGTGELFF. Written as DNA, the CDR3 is TGTGCCAGCAGCCCGACAGGGGGCACCGGGGAGCTGTTTTTT.

CDR3 sequence reads: CSAKGQYTDTQYF. DNA of the CDR3: TGCAGCGCCAAGGGGCAGTACACAGATACGCAGTATTTT. The rearrangement uses TRBV29-1 and TRBJ2-3; D may be TRBD1 (5 bases). The V gene's germline CDR1 is SQVTM and CDR2 ANQGSEA. Trimming shortened V by 7 bases and J by 2 bases, and 13 bases separated the two germline ends. The CDR3 runs to 13 residues.

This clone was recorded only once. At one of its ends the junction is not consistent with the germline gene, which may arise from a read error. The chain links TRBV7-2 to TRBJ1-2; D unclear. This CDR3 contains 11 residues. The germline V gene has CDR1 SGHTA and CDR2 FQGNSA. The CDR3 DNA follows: TGTGCCAGCAGCTTAGGCCCCAGAGGCTTCTTC. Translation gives CASSLGPRGFF. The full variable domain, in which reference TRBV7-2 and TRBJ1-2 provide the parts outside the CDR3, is GAGVSQSPSNKVTEKGKDVELRCDPISGHTALYWYRQSLGQGLEFLIYFQGNSAPDKSGLPSDRFSAERTGGSVSTLTIQRTQQEDSAVYLCASSLGPRGFFGSGTRLTVV.

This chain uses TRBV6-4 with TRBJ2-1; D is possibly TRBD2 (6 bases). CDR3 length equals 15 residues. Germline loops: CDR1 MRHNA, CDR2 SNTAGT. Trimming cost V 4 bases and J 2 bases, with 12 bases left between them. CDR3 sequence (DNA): TGTGCCAGCAGTGTGTCGGCGGGAACCTACAATGAGCAGTTCTTC. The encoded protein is CASSVSAGTYNEQFF.

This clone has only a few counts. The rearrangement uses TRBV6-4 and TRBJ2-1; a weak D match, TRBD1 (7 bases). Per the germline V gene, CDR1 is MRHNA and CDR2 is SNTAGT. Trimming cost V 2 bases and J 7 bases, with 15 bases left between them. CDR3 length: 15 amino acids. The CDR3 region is CASSDGDSGGNEQFF. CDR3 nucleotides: TGTGCCAGCAGTGACGGAGACTCAGGGGGGAATGAGCAGTTCTTC.

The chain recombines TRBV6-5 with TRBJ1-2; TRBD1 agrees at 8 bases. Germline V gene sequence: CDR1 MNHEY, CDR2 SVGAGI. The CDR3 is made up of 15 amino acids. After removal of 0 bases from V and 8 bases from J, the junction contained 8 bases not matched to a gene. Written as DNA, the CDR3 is TGTGCCAGCAGTTACTCAGGGACAGGTCTAGGGGGCTACACCTTC. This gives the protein CASSYSGTGLGGYTF.